This TCR beta chain was recovered during a study of T cell changes during pregnancy in multiple sclerosis. There are a few counts of this clone. Clones were read by immunoSEQ multiplex PCR, and TCRdb kept only the in-frame ones, dropping some. The data hold some 47,000 clones, with approximately 92% observed a single time. This CDR3 contains 15 residues. CDR1 is LNHDA and CDR2 is SQIVND in the germline V gene (reference sequence). The J segment lost 4 bases and the V segment lost 6 bases, leaving 10 bases of the junction unmatched. V and J are TRBV19 and TRBJ2-5; 8 nucleotides agree with TRBD1. The TCR was taken from a female donor with multiple sclerosis, enrolled in a pregnancy study. Sequencing used CD8+ T cells from peripheral blood mononuclear cells, obtained in the second trimester of pregnancy. CDR3 region: CASSPRDRGRETQYF. The CDR3, as DNA: TGTGCCAGTAGCCCAAGAGACAGGGGAAGAGAGACCCAGTACTTC.